These 30 T cell receptor beta chains came from one sample sequenced in a study of radiotherapy plus CTLA-4 blockade in lung cancer. Sequencing used immunoSEQ multiplex PCR; TCRdb keeps in-frame clones, though not all of them. Of about 39,000 clones listed, roughly 73% were seen once; the top ten hold about 25%. The sequenced sample was peripheral blood, obtained from a patient treated with radiotherapy plus ipilimumab. These TCRs come from a human donor with non-small cell lung cancer that progressed on radiotherapy plus ipilimumab.

This clone has only a few counts. DNA for the CDR3: TGTGCCAGCAGTTCCGACAGGAGCTCCTACAATGAGCAGTTCTTC. Amino acid sequence: CASSSDRSSYNEQFF. The chain carries TRBV7-3 and TRBJ2-1, with D possibly matching TRBD1 (6 bases). Germline lookup yields CDR1 SGHTA and CDR2 FQGTGA. Trimming pared 6 bases from V and 0 bases from J, leaving 12 bases between. CDR3 length equals 15 residues.

This chain joins TRBV5-1 and TRBJ2-3, with 9 bases identical to TRBD2. V shed 4 bases and J 5 bases; nucleotides not matched to a gene: 8. CDR3 length: 15 residues. Germline lookup yields CDR1 SGHRS and CDR2 YFSETQ. CDR3 residues: CASSRTSVGEDTQYF. As DNA, the CDR3 is TGCGCCAGCAGCCGGACTAGCGTGGGGGAAGATACGCAGTATTTT.

The chain couples TRBV6-5 to TRBJ2-2; 9 bases are a match to TRBD1. This CDR3 comprises 14 residues. With 6 bases clipped from V and 5 bases from J, the junction kept 4 bases outside the gene matches. The germline V gene has CDR1 MNHEY and CDR2 SVGAGI. For the CDR3, the DNA is TGTGCCAGCAGGGACAGGGGTTGGACCGGGGAGCTGTTTTTT. Translated, it gives CASRDRGWTGELFF.

This sequence joins TRBV6-5 and TRBJ1-3, with D unresolved. The CDR3 spans 16 residues. Per germline, CDR1 MNHEY and CDR2 SVGAGI. The V end was cut by 0 bases, the J end by 2 bases, with 11 bases between. The CDR3 DNA reads as TGTGCCAGCAGTTACTCGATCTGGGCCACTGGAAACACCATATATTTT. Protein product: CASSYSIWATGNTIYF.

This clone was seen more than once but under ten times. The V call is TRBV19, the J call TRBJ1-1; D gene ambiguous. The CDR3 is 13 amino acids. V lost 3 bases, J lost 2 bases, and 7 bases lay in between. Germline lookup yields CDR1 LNHDA and CDR2 SQIVND (reference sequence). In nucleotides, the CDR3 is TGTGCCAGTAGTATGACAAAAAACACTGAAGCTTTCTTT. This codes for CASSMTKNTEAFF.

The gene calls are TRBV19 and TRBJ2-5, with TRBD1 matching over 9 bases. This CDR3 contains 15 residues. V gave up 6 bases and J gave up 5 bases; unmatched junction bases: 10. Germline lookup yields CDR1 LNHDA and CDR2 SQIVND (reference sequence). DNA of the CDR3: TGTGCCAGTAGCAATGGGGGACAGGGAGCGGAGACCCAGTACTTC. Amino acid sequence: CASSNGGQGAETQYF.

The V gene is TRBV20-1, the J gene TRBJ1-1; 7 bases align to TRBD1. The germline V gene has CDR1 DFQATT and CDR2 SNEGSKA (reference sequence). V was pared by 3 bases and J by 11 bases, with 6 bases of the junction left unmatched. This CDR3 is built from 11 residues. The CDR3 here is CSASVQGSAFF. The CDR3 nucleotides are TGCAGTGCTAGTGTACAGGGGTCGGCTTTCTTT.

This chain connects TRBV6-4 to TRBJ1-2; D is perhaps TRBD1 (5 bases). Trimming stripped 2 bases from V and 8 bases from J, with 12 bases between. The CDR3 is 13 residues long. Germline CDR1 MRHNA, CDR2 SNTAGT. The CDR3 bases are TGTGCCAGCAGTGACCAGGGAGGAGGAGGCTACACCTTC. This encodes CASSDQGGGGYTF.

The chain carries TRBV19 and TRBJ1-2; the D is unclear. Trimming cost V 3 bases and J 0 bases, with 5 bases left between them. Germline-derived CDR1 and CDR2 are LNHDA and SQIVND (reference sequence). This CDR3 is 13 amino acids long. This chain's CDR3 is CASSIVSNYGYTF. In nucleotides, the CDR3 is TGTGCCAGTAGTATCGTCTCTAACTATGGCTACACCTTC.

The chain recombines TRBV5-4 with TRBJ2-7; 12 bases fit TRBD2. The V gene's germline CDR1 is SGHNT and CDR2 YYREEE (reference sequence). The CDR3 runs 18 residues. V trimming: 6 bases; J trimming: 2 bases; junction bases outside the gene matches: 15. Here the CDR3 reads CASTLTSGGLRGPYEQYF. CDR3 DNA: TGTGCCAGCACCCTGACTAGCGGGGGATTGAGGGGCCCCTACGAGCAGTACTTC.

The chain uses TRBV10-3 and TRBJ2-1, with unresolved D. The CDR3 has 13 amino acids. Germline CDR1 reads ENHRY; CDR2 reads SYGVKD. V lost 2 bases and J 7 bases, leaving 9 bases between the germline ends. The CDR3, as DNA: TGTGCCATCAGTGAGACCCTAGATAATGAGCAGTTCTTC. Amino acid sequence: CAISETLDNEQFF.

This chain uses TRBV5-1 with TRBJ2-7; 9 bases agree with TRBD1. Losses at the gene ends were 1 base for V and 2 bases for J; bases not matched to a gene: 4. Germline CDR1 reads SGHRS; CDR2 reads YFSETQ. The CDR3 is 15 residues long. The CDR3 DNA sequence: TGCGCCAGCAGCTTGACGGGACAGGGCCCCTACGAGCAGTACTTC. It yields the protein CASSLTGQGPYEQYF.

The chain links TRBV2 to TRBJ2-2; 9 positions agree with TRBD1. Germline assignment: CDR1 SNHLY and CDR2 FYNNEI. CDR3 length equals 13 residues. V shed 6 bases and J 4 bases; nucleotides not matched to a gene: 0. CDR3 sequence: CASRTGGTGELFF. Written as DNA, the CDR3 is TGTGCCAGCAGGACAGGGGGCACCGGGGAGCTGTTTTTT.

This clone was detected only once. The chain combines TRBV2 with TRBJ1-5; perhaps TRBD1 as D (6 bases). Germline values: CDR1 SNHLY, CDR2 FYNNEI. The CDR3 has 13 amino acids. V dropped 6 bases and J dropped 3 bases, with 9 bases sitting between them. The CDR3 reads CASSGTINQPQHF. In nucleotides, the CDR3 is TGTGCCAGCAGCGGGACAATCAATCAGCCCCAGCATTTT. The full variable domain, in which reference TRBV2 and TRBJ1-5 provide the parts outside the CDR3, is EPEVTQTPSHQVTQMGQEVILRCVPISNHLYFYWYRQILGQKVEFLVSFYNNEISEKSEIFDDQFSVERPDGSNFTLKIRSTKLEDSAMYFCASSGTINQPQHFGDGTRLSIL.

The V call is TRBV5-1, the J call TRBJ2-1; maybe TRBD1 (6 bases). Deletions cut 4 bases from V and 8 bases from J, with 10 bases between. From germline, CDR1 is SGHRS and CDR2 YFSETQ. This CDR3 region has 12 residues. CDR3 region: CASSAQGYEQFF. The CDR3 DNA is TGCGCCAGCAGCGCCCAGGGGTATGAGCAGTTCTTC.

The V call is TRBV10-1, the J call TRBJ2-1; maybe TRBD1 (7 bases). The germline V gene has CDR1 WNHNN and CDR2 SYGVQD (reference sequence). The ends were cut back, 5 bases at V and 2 bases at J, with 16 bases in the middle. The CDR3 has 16 residues. The CDR3, as DNA: TGCGCCAGCAGTCCAGGAGGGGGCCGGACCTACAATGAGCAGTTCTTC. It is translated as CASSPGGGRTYNEQFF.

The chain recombines TRBV7-6 with TRBJ2-1; D is possibly TRBD2 (6 bases). In germline, CDR1 is SGHVS, CDR2 FNYEAQ. The CDR3 spans 14 residues. Trimming pared 5 bases from V and 7 bases from J, leaving 15 bases between. The CDR3 sequence is CASSRKTSGNEQFF. As DNA, the CDR3 is TGTGCCAGCAGCCGAAAGACTAGTGGAAATGAGCAGTTCTTC.

The chain employs TRBV18 and TRBJ2-7; the D gene is possibly TRBD2 (5 bases). The V gene lost 3 bases and the J gene lost 1 base, with 7 bases spanning the gap. Germline lookup yields CDR1 KGHSH and CDR2 LQKENI. This CDR3 has 13 amino acids. DNA of the CDR3: TGTGCCAGCTCACCGGACTCTTCCTACGAGCAGTACTTC. Residues: CASSPDSSYEQYF.

V is TRBV6-5 and J is TRBJ1-2; weak D call: TRBD1 (6 bases). CDR3 size: 13 residues. V gave up 6 bases and J gave up 5 bases, with 13 bases separating them. Germline lookup yields CDR1 MNHEY and CDR2 SVGAGI. The CDR3 reads CASSLTGLYGYTF. The CDR3 DNA is TGTGCCAGCAGCCTCACAGGGTTGTATGGCTACACCTTC.

The chain carries TRBV5-1 and TRBJ2-1, with D possibly TRBD1 on 5 matching bases. V lost 2 bases, J lost 3 bases, and 6 bases lay in between. The germline V gene encodes CDR1 SGHRS and CDR2 YFSETQ. The CDR3 consists of 13 residues. The CDR3, as DNA: TGCGCCAGCAGCTTAGGGGTCTACAATGAGCAGTTCTTC. Amino acids: CASSLGVYNEQFF.

This chain uses TRBV7-9 with TRBJ2-1, with a possible D match to TRBD2 (6 bases). The V gene's germline CDR1 is SEHNR and CDR2 FQNEAQ (reference sequence). Trimming removed 1 base at V and 7 bases at J, with 8 bases between. The CDR3 totals 13 residues. CDR3 sequence: CASSLVGGNEQFF. CDR3 DNA sequence: TGTGCCAGCAGCTTAGTCGGAGGGAATGAGCAGTTCTTC.

The chain employs TRBV11-3 and TRBJ2-1, with 12 bases that match TRBD2. V shed 2 bases and J 8 bases; nucleotides not matched to a gene: 4. The germline CDR1 and CDR2 sequences are SGHNT and YENEEA. The CDR3 length is 15 residues. The CDR3 spells CASSLLAGGQYEQFF. The CDR3 nucleotides are TGTGCCAGCAGCTTACTAGCGGGGGGGCAATATGAGCAGTTCTTC. Supplemented by reference TRBV11-3 and TRBJ2-1, the full variable domain reads EAGVVQSPRYKIIEKKQPVAFWCNPISGHNTLYWYLQNLGQGPELLIRYENEEAVDDSQLPKDRFSAERLKGVDSTLKIQPAELGDSAVYLCASSLLAGGQYEQFFGPGTRLTVL.

The chain couples TRBV19 to TRBJ1-1, with no clear D. Deletions cut 5 bases from V and 3 bases from J, with 7 bases between. Germline lookup yields CDR1 LNHDA and CDR2 SQIVND (reference sequence). The CDR3 spans 12 residues. The CDR3 sequence is CASSREDTEAFF. The CDR3 region has the DNA TGTGCCAGTAGTCGGGAGGACACTGAAGCTTTCTTT.

This clone was seen a few times. The rearrangement uses TRBV4-2 and TRBJ1-1; the D is unclear. V was pared by 1 base and J by 4 bases, with 13 bases between. Germline CDR1 LGHNA, CDR2 YNFKEQ. The CDR3 is 15 residues long. The CDR3 bases are TGTGCCAGCAGCCAAGTATCCTTACATTCCACTGAAGCTTTCTTT. Translated, it gives CASSQVSLHSTEAFF.

V gene TRBV5-6 combines with J gene TRBJ2-3, with TRBD2 as a possible D gene (5 bases). The germline V gene encodes CDR1 SGHDT and CDR2 YYEEEE. Between the trimmed V and J ends, which lost 0 bases and 5 bases, there was a span of 16 bases. The CDR3 contains 16 residues. In nucleotides, the CDR3 is TGTGCCAGCAGCTTGGGGGTCGGGGTTGCAGGAGATACGCAGTATTTT. It yields the protein CASSLGVGVAGDTQYF.

The rearrangement uses TRBV5-1 and TRBJ2-5; 7 nucleotides line up with TRBD2. CDR3 length equals 14 residues. V lost 2 bases, J lost 5 bases, and 6 bases stayed unmatched. The germline CDR1 and CDR2 sequences are SGHRS and YFSETQ. CDR3 residues: CASSFGGGRETQYF. DNA for the CDR3: TGCGCCAGCAGCTTCGGCGGGGGTAGGGAGACCCAGTACTTC.

V gene TRBV19 combines with J gene TRBJ1-1; TRBD1 might be the D (5 bases). The CDR3 has 11 amino acids. Germline CDR1 and CDR2: LNHDA and SQIVND (reference sequence). Trimming shortened V by 8 bases and J by 6 bases, and 10 bases separated the two germline ends. The CDR3 coding sequence is TGTGCCAGTCGACAGACCTCTGAAGCTTTCTTT. Its protein product is CASRQTSEAFF.

This chain joins TRBV2 and TRBJ1-4; 9 bases map to TRBD1. Losses at the gene ends were 6 bases for V and 8 bases for J; bases not matched to a gene: 16. The germline V gene encodes CDR1 SNHLY and CDR2 FYNNEI. This CDR3 has 17 residues. The CDR3 nucleotides read TGTGCCAGCAGGCAGAGGACAGGGGTGGGAGTAAGGGAAAAACTGTTTTTT. Protein: CASRQRTGVGVREKLFF.

V and J are TRBV11-2 and TRBJ1-4; TRBD1 is a possible D gene (5 bases). This CDR3 has 13 amino acids. Germline CDR1 and CDR2: SGHAT and FQNNGV. Trimming stripped 4 bases from V and 7 bases from J, with 10 bases between. CDR3 in DNA: TGTGCCAGCAGCTCCCCAGGGTTTGAAAAACTGTTTTTT. It translates to CASSSPGFEKLFF.

The rearrangement uses TRBV7-2 and TRBJ2-7; TRBD2 agrees at 8 bases. Unmatched junction bases numbered 4, after V lost 3 bases and J lost 3 bases. CDR1 is SGHTA, CDR2 FQGNSA, per germline. The CDR3 length is 14 residues. The DNA for the CDR3 is TGTGCCAGCAGCTTGACCGGGACTAGCTACGAGCAGTACTTC. As protein: CASSLTGTSYEQYF.